The rows below give T cell receptor beta chains drawn from one sample of a study of blood T cell repertoires in COVID-19. The data were produced by immunoSEQ multiplex PCR, yet TCRdb's version contains in-frame clones alone and is incomplete. The sample consists of fewer than 700,000 clones, 85% to 90% of them appearing once. Specimen: peripheral blood. Every receptor here comes from a woman aged 45-65 years with COVID-19, enrolled during active disease. The CDR3 runs from the conserved cysteine through the conserved F or W. D genes are given only for firm matches. For some rows the clone size is stated as once, few or many, or as a class when expanded; others skip it.

j_call,v_call,clone_size,d_call,cdr3_nt,cdr3_aa
TRBJ2-3,TRBV5-1,.,.,TGCGCCAGCAGCTACCCCCAGGACAGAGCGTTAACAGATACGCAGTATTTT,CASSYPQDRALTDTQYF
TRBJ2-7,TRBV7-8,.,.,TGTGCCAGCAGCTTAGGGCCGATCTCCTACGAGCAGTACTTC,CASSLGPISYEQYF
TRBJ2-3,TRBV10-2,once,TRBD2,TGCGCCAGCAGTGAGCCCCGACTAGCGGGTAGCACAGATACGCAGTATTTT,CASSEPRLAGSTDTQYF
TRBJ1-2,TRBV2,.,TRBD1,TGTGCCAGCAGAGACTACGGACAGGGCATTGAGGGCTACACCTTC,CASRDYGQGIEGYTF
TRBJ1-2,TRBV24-1,.,TRBD1,TGTGCCACCAGTGACACGACAGGGGAATACGGCTACACCTTC,CATSDTTGEYGYTF
TRBJ2-5,TRBV2,.,TRBD2,TGTGCCAGCAGATCGGGACTAGCGGGGGTAGAGACCCAGTACTTC,CASRSGLAGVETQYF
TRBJ1-1,TRBV29-1,.,.,TGCAGCGTTGCACAGGACCACACTGAAGCTTTCTTT,CSVAQDHTEAFF
TRBJ1-6,TRBV18,.,.,TGTGCCAGCTCAGGAGATAATTCACCCCTCCACTTT,CASSGDNSPLHF
TRBJ2-3,TRBV7-3,.,TRBD2,TGTGCCAGCAGCTTCCTAGCGGGGGGGAGAGCAGATACGCAGTATTTT,CASSFLAGGRADTQYF
TRBJ1-4,TRBV27,.,.,TGTGCCAGCAGTTTATGGAGGGGATGGGAACTGTTTTTT,CASSLWRGWELFF
TRBJ1-5,TRBV15,.,.,TGTGCCACCAGCAGAGATAGGAGGGGCGGGCAGCCCCAGCATTTT,CATSRDRRGGQPQHF
TRBJ2-1,TRBV11-3,.,TRBD1,TGTGCCAGCAGCCCCGGGACAGGGGGGGGTGAGCAGTTCTTC,CASSPGTGGGEQFF
TRBJ2-7,TRBV10-3,.,TRBD2,TGTGCCATCAGTGAGTCCTTAGGACTAGCGGCAACCTACGAGCAGTACTTC,CAISESLGLAATYEQYF
TRBJ2-5,TRBV13,.,TRBD2,TGTGCCAGCAGGAGAAGCGGGGGAAAAGAGACCCAGTACTTC,CASRRSGGKETQYF
TRBJ2-3,TRBV7-2,.,TRBD2,TGTGCCAGCAGCTTAAGACTAGCCCATAGCACAGATACGCAGTATTTT,CASSLRLAHSTDTQYF
TRBJ2-3,TRBV18,.,TRBD2,TGTGCCAGCAAAGCTAGCGGGGGGCGAGATACGCAGTATTTT,CASKASGGRDTQYF
TRBJ2-7,TRBV5-1,.,TRBD2,TGCGCCAGCAGCTTCGGGGCTAGCGGGGGGGCCGTACCCGAGCAGTACTTC,CASSFGASGGAVPEQYF
TRBJ2-5,TRBV24-1,.,TRBD1,TGTGCCACCAGTACAGGGGGCCAAGAGACCCAGTACTTC,CATSTGGQETQYF
TRBJ2-2,TRBV4-2,.,.,TGTGCCAGCAGCCAAGCTGGACAGAACACCCGGGAGCTGTTTTTT,CASSQAGQNTRELFF
TRBJ2-7,TRBV20-1,once,TRBD2,TGCAGTGCTAGTCTACTAGCGGGGGGGCAGTACTTC,CSASLLAGGQYF
TRBJ1-1,TRBV28,.,.,TGTGCCAGCAGTTTGAGCACTGAAGCTTTCTTT,CASSLSTEAFF
TRBJ2-1,TRBV2,few,TRBD1,TGTGCCAGCAGAGAGTGGGACAGGGTTTTCGATGAGCAGTTCTTC,CASREWDRVFDEQFF
TRBJ2-3,TRBV29-1,few,.,TGCAGCGCTTTCGGACTTTTCACAGATACGCAGTATTTT,CSAFGLFTDTQYF
TRBJ1-6,TRBV30,.,.,TGTGCCTGGAGTCTAATCCGAATTAGGGGTAATTCACCCCTCCACTTT,CAWSLIRIRGNSPLHF
TRBJ1-2,TRBV11-2,.,TRBD1,TGTGCCAGCAGCCCGCCCGGGACAGCGAGAAGTGGCTACACCTTC,CASSPPGTARSGYTF